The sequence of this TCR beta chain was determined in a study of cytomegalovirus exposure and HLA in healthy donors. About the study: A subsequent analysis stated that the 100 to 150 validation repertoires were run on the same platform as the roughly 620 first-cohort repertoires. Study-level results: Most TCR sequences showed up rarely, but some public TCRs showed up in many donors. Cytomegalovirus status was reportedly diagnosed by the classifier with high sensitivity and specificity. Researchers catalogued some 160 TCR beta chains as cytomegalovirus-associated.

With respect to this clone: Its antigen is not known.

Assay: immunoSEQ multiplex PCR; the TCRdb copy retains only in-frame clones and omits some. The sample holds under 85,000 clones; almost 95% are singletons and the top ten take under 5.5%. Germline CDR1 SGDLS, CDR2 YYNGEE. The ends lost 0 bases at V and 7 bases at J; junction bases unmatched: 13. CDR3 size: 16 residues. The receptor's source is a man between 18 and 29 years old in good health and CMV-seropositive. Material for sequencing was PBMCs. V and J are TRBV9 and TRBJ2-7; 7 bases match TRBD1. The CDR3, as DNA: TGTGCCAGCAGCGTAGGGGCAGGGGGTCGTTCGGGAGAGCAGTACTTC. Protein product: CASSVGAGGRSGEQYF.